This TCR beta chain was sequenced in a study of cytomegalovirus exposure and HLA in healthy donors (dated by TCRdb to about 2017). Broadly, across the study: An earlier analysis of more than 550 of the donors reported about 260 Gb of sequence data and 117 million unique TCR beta sequences obtained from about 200 million T cells. Using immunosequencing, the study profiled T cell repertoires from fewer than 850 subjects and related those repertoires to cytomegalovirus serostatus. A later analysis re-examined previously published TCR beta repertoires from about 700 donors and added high-resolution HLA genotyping to investigate patterns of TCR occurrence. A later genetic analysis took genome-wide SNP genotypes for about three fifths of the 666 donors and used that subset as a discovery cohort. All discovery cohort repertoires had been generated using a single sequencing platform. HLA typing included class I and class II loci at four-digit resolution. The later analysis used no new phenotypic data to find candidate immune exposures, relying instead on TCR beta sequences and their occurrence across donors. Roughly five DR-DQ haplotypes were treated as single units for association and clustering because of strong linkage in the cohort. An early release covering over 500 HLA-typed donors comprised around 300 gigabases of sequencing data and roughly 85 million unique TCR sequences. High-throughput TCR immunosequencing, statistical association of individual TCRs with disease status, and machine learning were combined to predict cytomegalovirus infection status. The number of donors typed differed by locus, with 629-630 for A, B, C, DRB1 and DQB1, around 500 for DQA1, 606 for DPA1, and over 400 for DPB1. Alongside the repertoire data, information on donor age, sex, ethnicity and CMV serostatus was compiled. The study aimed to test whether cataloging public T cell receptors could reveal signatures of past pathogen exposure. Among the roughly 390 genotyped donors, approximately 81% belonged to the genetic ancestry cluster associated with self-reported Caucasian donors. Besides the first cohort of roughly 640 subjects, a separate validation cohort made up of 95 to 150 different subjects was used. To decide whether each TCR beta V gene segment behaved as functional or pseudogenic, an earlier analysis of some 570 of the donors relied on high-throughput TCR beta sequencing. On average, 235,054 unique TCR beta nucleotide sequences were sequenced per donor among some 430 genotyped donors of the cohort, with about 17% of those sequences being non-productive.

Results and caveats for the whole study, not just this receptor: Specific HLA alleles were associated with 16,951 TCR beta sequences at a false discovery rate of 0.05 in a later analysis. Some IMGT-functional V segments, including TRBV6-2 and TRBV6-3, could not be told apart with the 87-base-pair reads, so those segments were excluded. A later analysis reported that several top co-occurrence clusters appeared linked to parvovirus B19, influenza, CMV and Epstein-Barr virus. The earlier analysis of almost 600 of the donors excluded roughly 17 rarely observed V segments, including chromosome 9 orphons, because counts were too low. While some public TCRs were present in many individuals, most TCR sequences turned up only very rarely across donors. For the cohort, immune exposure information was limited to CMV serostatus. According to the authors, the approach could potentially be generalized to other disease states and immunological phenotypes. A later analysis found that TCR association rates varied across HLA loci, with DRB1 alleles showing the most associated TCRs and HLA-C alleles the fewest. In a later analysis, HLA-associated TCR beta chains were found to be more clonally expanded and to have lower generation probabilities than equally common non-associated chains. In a later analysis, most CMV-associated TCR beta chains were found to appear HLA-restricted, with HLA associations seemingly driven largely by CMV exposure. Because some donors lacked HLA typing at each locus, the association tests relied only on the typed subset. A later genetic analysis reported fewer N-insertions in productive TCRs among donors in an Asian-associated ancestry cluster than the approximately 670-donor mean. In a later genetic analysis, a missense DCLRE1C variant was associated with V-gene and J-gene trimming of TCR beta chains, and the association was replicated in an independent cohort. In this cohort, only TCR beta chains were sequenced, and detectable features were limited by the absence of alpha or paired-chain data. The sequencing pipeline was judged likely to have produced a cluster of highly shared sequence variants as a technical artifact. The presence/absence analyses assumed that sequencing depth was roughly uniform across donors, and that assumption may not be true. Assigning TCR associations to individual alleles was difficult when HLA alleles, especially DR and DQ, strongly co-occurred. A further reported finding was that TCR beta sequences accurately predicted the HLA-A and HLA-B alleles for most subjects in the first cohort. The study listed around 160 TCR beta chains as associated with cytomegalovirus. A few of the identified cytomegalovirus-associated TCR beta chains were confirmed in vitro to be specific for cytomegalovirus antigens. In both the original and validation cohorts, the classifier was reported to diagnose cytomegalovirus status with high specificity and sensitivity. In an earlier analysis of around 500 of the donors, most TCR beta V segments appeared in productive rearrangements about 87% or about 30% of the time, broadly matching IMGT annotations. Linkage disequilibrium might explain the correlated functional status among segregating V segments, but an unknown experimental factor could not be ruled out.

The library came from the immunoSEQ multiplex PCR assay. A mixture of 60 forward primers for TCR Vbeta segments and 13 reverse primers for TCR Jbeta segments was used in the multiplex PCR. Amplification of the CDR3 region of rearranged TCR beta genes was performed with a multiplex PCR assay on genomic DNA. The Illumina HiSeq System was used to sequence the amplified TCR beta libraries as 87-base-pair reads. Concerning the study's data processing: A later analysis counted 75 million to 100 million unique TCR beta chains across the 666 repertoires, and roughly 10 million of these chains were shared by at least two donors. Raw reads were error-corrected and collapsed into unique sequences by a nearest-neighbor algorithm in which closely related sequences were merged to remove PCR and sequencing errors. To assign V, D and J gene segments, CDR3 sequences were aligned to IMGT reference sequences. For a sequence to be retained, a match of at least six nucleotides was required to both a V gene segment and a J gene segment. Rearrangements were classified as productive when the CDR3 lacked stop codons and remained in frame with V and J, and all other rearrangements were classified as non-productive. Following IMGT convention, CDR3 was defined as the stretch from the second conserved V-encoded cysteine to the conserved J-encoded phenylalanine. Sequences without an unambiguous match to a single V gene segment were excluded from the earlier analysis of several hundred of the donors. In an earlier analysis of 450 to 750 of the donors, a V segment was called functional when productive rearrangements were above 56.7%, and segregating when the standard deviation between donors exceeded 5%. A statistical classification framework was developed to diagnose cytomegalovirus status using the catalog of TCR beta chain sequences. A later analysis assigned V and J genes by comparing TCR nucleotide sequences with IMGT/GENE-DB human TR gene sequences. In a later analysis, CDR3 sequences and most-parsimonious VDJ recombination scenarios were assigned using the TCRdist pipeline. In a later analysis, each TCR beta chain was defined by its CDR3 amino acid sequence together with its V-gene family, and reads lacking a unique V-gene family were excluded. A later analysis removed 592 highly shared, low-generation-probability nucleotide sequences to deal with suspected cross-contamination and a sequencing artifact. For each public chain, a later analysis derived a clonal expansion index from normalized ranks of inferred template counts within each repertoire. Generation probabilities in a later analysis came from a VDJ recombination model fitted to out-of-frame rearrangements, and those results were checked against IGoR. In a later analysis, TCR-TCR, TCR-HLA and TCR-CMV co-occurrence was scored with hypergeometric tests, and a repertoire-size bias correction was applied to TCR pairs. In a later analysis, false discovery rates were estimated by permuting HLA or CMV assignments 20 times. A later analysis grouped co-occurring TCRs with DBSCAN, adding TCRdist sequence similarity when clustering within HLA-allele-positive subsets. For co-occurrence clustering, repertoires with fewer than 30,000 or more than 120,000 public chains were excluded, along with five repertoires with anomalous nucleotide sharing. The source is immuneACCESS, and TCRdb retained only in-frame sequences with V and J called. Part of the clones is not carried over; for the studies checked, unresolved V genes explain less than half of this, and the remainder is unexplained. V and J calls and clone size follow that table, whereas D and trimming were derived from the DNA. The sample includes 150,000 to 200,000 clones, with almost 80% observed a single time. The ten largest clones add up to roughly 9.3% of the sample.

This clone has just one count. The antigen it recognizes is unknown. No quality values exist for individual bases; no much larger clone is one base distant. The cohort was made up of approximately 670 healthy bone marrow donors. Cohort members were all nominally healthy when sampled, although unrecorded immune exposures were likely present. The donor was CMV seropositive and belonged to the group of about 290 seropositive cohort members. A peripheral blood sample was provided by each donor, and peripheral blood mononuclear cells were used for TCR beta sequencing. The Qiagen DNeasy Blood Extraction Kit was used to extract genomic DNA from the blood cell samples. CDR1 is given as MNHEY and CDR2 as SVGAGI, both from the germline V gene. V sheds 2 bases and J sheds 4 bases, leaving 17 bases between their ends. Taken from cysteine to phenylalanine, the CDR3 has 16 residues. The retained sequence is limited to the CDR3, 48 bases, with the frame set at the first base.

This sequence was found in a man between 18 and 29 years old in good health and CMV-seropositive. The rearrangement combines TRBV6-5 with TRBJ1-2; the D gene lacks a confident call. Sequences were obtained from PBMCs. CDR3 region: CASSYLLLPRGYGYTF. At the DNA level, the sequence is TGTGCCAGCAGTTACCTACTGCTTCCGCGTGGCTATGGCTACACCTTC.